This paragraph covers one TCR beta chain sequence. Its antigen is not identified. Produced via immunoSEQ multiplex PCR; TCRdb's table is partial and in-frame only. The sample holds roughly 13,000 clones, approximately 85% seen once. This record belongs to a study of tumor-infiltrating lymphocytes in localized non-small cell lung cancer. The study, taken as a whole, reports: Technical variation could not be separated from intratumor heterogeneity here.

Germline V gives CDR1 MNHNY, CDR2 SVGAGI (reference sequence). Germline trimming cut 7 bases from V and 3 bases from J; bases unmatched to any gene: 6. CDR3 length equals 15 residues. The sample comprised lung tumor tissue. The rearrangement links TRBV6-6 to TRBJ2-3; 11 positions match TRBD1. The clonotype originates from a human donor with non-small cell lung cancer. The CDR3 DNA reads TGTGCCAGCAACGACCGGGACAGGGGGACAGATACGCAGTATTTT. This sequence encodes CASNDRDRGTDTQYF.